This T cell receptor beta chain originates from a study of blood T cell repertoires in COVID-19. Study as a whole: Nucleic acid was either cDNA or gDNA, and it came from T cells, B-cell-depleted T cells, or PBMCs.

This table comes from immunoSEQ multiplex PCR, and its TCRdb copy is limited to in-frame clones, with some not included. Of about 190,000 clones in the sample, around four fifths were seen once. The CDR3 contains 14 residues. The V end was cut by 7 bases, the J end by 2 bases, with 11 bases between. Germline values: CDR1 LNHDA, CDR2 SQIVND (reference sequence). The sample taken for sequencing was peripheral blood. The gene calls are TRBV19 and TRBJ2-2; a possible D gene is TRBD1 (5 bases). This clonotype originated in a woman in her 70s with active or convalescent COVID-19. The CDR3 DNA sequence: TGTGCCAGTATGAGGCAGGGTAACACCGGGGAGCTGTTTTTT. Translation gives CASMRQGNTGELFF. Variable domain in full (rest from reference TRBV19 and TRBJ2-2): DGGITQSPKYLFRKEGQNVTLSCEQNLNHDAMYWYRQDPGQGLRLIYYSQIVNDFQKGDIAEGYSVSREKKESFPLTVTSAQKNPTAFYLCASMRQGNTGELFFGEGSRLTVL.